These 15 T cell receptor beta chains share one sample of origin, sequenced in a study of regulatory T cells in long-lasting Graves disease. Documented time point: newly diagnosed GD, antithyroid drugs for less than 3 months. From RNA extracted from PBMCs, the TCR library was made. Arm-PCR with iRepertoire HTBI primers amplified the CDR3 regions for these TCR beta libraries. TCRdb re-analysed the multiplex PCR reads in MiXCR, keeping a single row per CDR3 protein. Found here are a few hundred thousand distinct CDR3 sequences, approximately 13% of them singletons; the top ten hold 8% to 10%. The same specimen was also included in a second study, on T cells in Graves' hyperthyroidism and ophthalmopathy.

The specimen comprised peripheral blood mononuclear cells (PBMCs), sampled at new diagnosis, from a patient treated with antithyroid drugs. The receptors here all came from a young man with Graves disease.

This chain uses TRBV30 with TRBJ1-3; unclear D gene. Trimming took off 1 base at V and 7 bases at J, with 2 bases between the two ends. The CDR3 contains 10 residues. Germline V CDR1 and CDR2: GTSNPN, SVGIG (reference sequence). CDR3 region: CAWSGNTIYF. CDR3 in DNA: TGTGCCTGGAGTGGGAACACCATATATTTT. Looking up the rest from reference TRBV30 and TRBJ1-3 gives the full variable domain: SQTIHQWPATLVQPVGSPLSLECTVEGTSNPNLYWYRQAAGRGLQLLFYSVGIGQISSEVPQNLSASRPQDRQFILSSKKLLLSDSGFYLCAWSGNTIYFGEGSWLTVV.

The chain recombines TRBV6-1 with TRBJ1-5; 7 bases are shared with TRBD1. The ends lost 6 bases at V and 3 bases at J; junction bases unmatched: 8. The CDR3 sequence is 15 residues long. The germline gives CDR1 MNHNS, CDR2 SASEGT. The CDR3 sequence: CASRSGTVDNQPQHF. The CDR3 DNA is TGTGCCAGCAGGTCCGGGACAGTCGACAATCAGCCCCAGCATTTT.

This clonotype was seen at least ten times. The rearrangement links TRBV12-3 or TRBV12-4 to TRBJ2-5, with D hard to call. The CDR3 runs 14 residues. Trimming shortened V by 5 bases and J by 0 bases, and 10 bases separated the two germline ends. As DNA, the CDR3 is TGTGCCAGCAGTCCGCCAAGGTACCAAGAGACCCAGTACTTC. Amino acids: CASSPPRYQETQYF.

CDR3 in amino acids: CAISRDPANYGYTF. The CDR3 DNA reads TGTGCCATCAGCCGGGACCCCGCTAACTATGGCTACACCTTC. The chain joins TRBV10-3 to TRBJ1-2, with D possibly being TRBD1 (5 bases). The CDR3 is 14 residues long. Trimming cost V 6 bases and J 0 bases, with 11 bases left between them. Germline V gene lookup returns CDR1 ENHRY and CDR2 SYGVKD.

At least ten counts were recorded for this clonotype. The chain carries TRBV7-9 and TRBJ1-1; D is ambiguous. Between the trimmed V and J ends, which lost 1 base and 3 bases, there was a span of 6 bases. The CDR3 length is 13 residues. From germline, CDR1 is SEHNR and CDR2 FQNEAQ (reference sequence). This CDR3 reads CASSLVGDTEAFF. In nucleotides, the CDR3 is TGTGCCAGCAGCTTAGTTGGTGACACTGAAGCTTTCTTT.

CDR3 loop: CASSSAGDLDRAISYEQYF. The CDR3 DNA sequence: TGTGCCAGCAGCTCAGCTGGGGATCTCGACAGGGCCATCTCCTACGAGCAGTACTTC. This chain joins TRBV5-5 and TRBJ2-7; 7 bases agree with TRBD1. From germline, CDR1 is SGHKS and CDR2 YYEKEE (reference sequence). V was pared by 3 bases and J by 0 bases, with 18 bases of the junction left unmatched. The CDR3 length is 19 residues.

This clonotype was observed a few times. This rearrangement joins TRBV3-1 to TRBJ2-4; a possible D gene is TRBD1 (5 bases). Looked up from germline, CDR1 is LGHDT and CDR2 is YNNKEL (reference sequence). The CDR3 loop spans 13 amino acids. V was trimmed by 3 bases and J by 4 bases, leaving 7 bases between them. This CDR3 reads CASSQDTKNIQYF. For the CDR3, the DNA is TGTGCCAGCAGCCAGGACACAAAAAACATTCAGTACTTC.

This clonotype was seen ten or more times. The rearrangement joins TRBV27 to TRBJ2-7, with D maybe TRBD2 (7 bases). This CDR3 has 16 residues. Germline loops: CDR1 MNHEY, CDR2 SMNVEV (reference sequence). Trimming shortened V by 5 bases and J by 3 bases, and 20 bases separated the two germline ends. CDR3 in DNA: TGTGCCAGCAGTCCTAAGGGGGGGGTGCCCGTCTACGAGCAGTACTTC. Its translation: CASSPKGGVPVYEQYF.

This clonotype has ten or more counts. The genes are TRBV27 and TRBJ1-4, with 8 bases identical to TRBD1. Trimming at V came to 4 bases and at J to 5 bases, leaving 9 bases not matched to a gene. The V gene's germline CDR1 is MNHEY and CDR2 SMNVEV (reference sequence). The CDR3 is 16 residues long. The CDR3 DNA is TGTGCCAGCAGTTATATACAGGGGGACGCGAATGAAAAACTGTTTTTT. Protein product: CASSYIQGDANEKLFF. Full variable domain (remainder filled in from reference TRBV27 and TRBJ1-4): EAQVTQNPRYLITVTGKKLTVTCSQNMNHEYMSWYRQDPGLGLRQIYYSMNVEVTDKGDVPEGYKVSRKEKRNFPLILESPSPNQTSLYFCASSYIQGDANEKLFFGSGTQLSVL.

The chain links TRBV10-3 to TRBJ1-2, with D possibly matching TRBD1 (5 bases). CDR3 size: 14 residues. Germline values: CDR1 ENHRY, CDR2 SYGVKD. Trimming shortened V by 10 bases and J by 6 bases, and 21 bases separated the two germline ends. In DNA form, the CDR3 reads TGTGCCACTAGAATAACTTCAGGGAACCATGGCTACACCTTC. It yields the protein CATRITSGNHGYTF.

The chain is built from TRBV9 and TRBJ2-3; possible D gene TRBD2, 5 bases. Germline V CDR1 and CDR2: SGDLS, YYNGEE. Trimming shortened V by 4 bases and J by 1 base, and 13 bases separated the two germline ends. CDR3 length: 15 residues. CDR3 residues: CASSPGYSGTDTQYF. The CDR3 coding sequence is TGTGCCAGCAGCCCAGGTTATAGCGGCACAGATACGCAGTATTTT.

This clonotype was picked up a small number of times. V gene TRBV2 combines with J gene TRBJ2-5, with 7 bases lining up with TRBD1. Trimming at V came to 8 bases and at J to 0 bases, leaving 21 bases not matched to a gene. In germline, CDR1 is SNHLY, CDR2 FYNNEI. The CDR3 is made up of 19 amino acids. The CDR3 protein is CASSPRIAGSGTDQETQYF. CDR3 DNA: TGTGCCAGCTCACCAAGGATAGCAGGGTCCGGGACAGACCAAGAGACCCAGTACTTC. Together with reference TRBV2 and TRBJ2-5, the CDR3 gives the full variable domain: EPEVTQTPSHQVTQMGQEVILRCVPISNHLYFYWYRQILGQKVEFLVSFYNNEISEKSEIFDDQFSVERPDGSNFTLKIRSTKLEDSAMYFCASSPRIAGSGTDQETQYFGPGTRLLVL.

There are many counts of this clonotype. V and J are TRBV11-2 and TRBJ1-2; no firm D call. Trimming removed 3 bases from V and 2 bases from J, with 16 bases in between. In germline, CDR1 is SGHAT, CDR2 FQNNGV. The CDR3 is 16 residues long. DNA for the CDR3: TGTGCCAGCAGCTTCTGGGATCGCCTGGGCAACTATGGCTACACCTTC. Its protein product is CASSFWDRLGNYGYTF.

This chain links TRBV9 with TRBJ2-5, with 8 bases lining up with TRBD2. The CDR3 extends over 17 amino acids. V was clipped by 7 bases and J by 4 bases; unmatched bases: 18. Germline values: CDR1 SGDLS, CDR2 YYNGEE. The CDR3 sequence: CASPIMSGRNGRETQYF. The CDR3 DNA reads TGTGCCAGCCCCATAATGAGCGGGAGAAATGGCCGAGAGACCCAGTACTTC.

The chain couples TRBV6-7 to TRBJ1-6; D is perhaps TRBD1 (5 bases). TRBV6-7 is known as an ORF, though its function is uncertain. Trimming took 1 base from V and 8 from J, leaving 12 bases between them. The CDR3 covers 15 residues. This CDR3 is CASSYYMEGDSPLHF. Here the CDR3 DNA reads TGTGCCAGCAGTTACTATATGGAAGGGGATTCACCCCTCCACTTT.